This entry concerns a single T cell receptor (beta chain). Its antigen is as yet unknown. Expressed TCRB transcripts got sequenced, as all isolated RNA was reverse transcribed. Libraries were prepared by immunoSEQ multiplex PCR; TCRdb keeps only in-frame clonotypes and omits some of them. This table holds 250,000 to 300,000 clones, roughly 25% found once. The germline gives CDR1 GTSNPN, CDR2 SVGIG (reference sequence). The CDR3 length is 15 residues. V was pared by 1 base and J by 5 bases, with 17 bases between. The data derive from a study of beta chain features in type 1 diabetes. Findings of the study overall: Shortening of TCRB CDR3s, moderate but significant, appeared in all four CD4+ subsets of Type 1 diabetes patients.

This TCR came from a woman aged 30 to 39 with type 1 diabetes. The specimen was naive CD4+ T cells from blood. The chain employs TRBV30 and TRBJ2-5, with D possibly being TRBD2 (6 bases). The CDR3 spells CAWSGGVIREETQYF. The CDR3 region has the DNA TGTGCCTGGAGTGGGGGGGTGATCCGGGAGGAGACCCAGTACTTC. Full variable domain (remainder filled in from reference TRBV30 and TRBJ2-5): SQTIHQWPATLVQPVGSPLSLECTVEGTSNPNLYWYRQAAGRGLQLLFYSVGIGQISSEVPQNLSASRPQDRQFILSSKKLLLSDSGFYLCAWSGGVIREETQYFGPGTRLLVL.